A selection of T cell receptor beta chains follows, all from one sample in a study of T cell responses to AZD1222 COVID-19 vaccine. Some clones are missing from TCRdb's copy, which holds only in-frame ones; the method was immunoSEQ multiplex PCR. The sample includes around 91,000 clones, roughly 84% of them seen just once. Here the sequenced sample was peripheral blood, taken on day 0 of AZD1222 vaccination. All receptors come from an adult in good health. Each CDR3 is given with its conserved first and last residue. Fields, in order: clone size, D gene, J gene, V gene, CDR3 DNA, CDR3 protein. A D gene is named only where the DNA matches it firmly. A row's size may be missing; if present it is once, few, many or a size class.

clone size: NA
D gene: TRBD1
J gene: TRBJ2-1
V gene: TRBV25-1
CDR3 DNA: TGTGCCAGCAGTGCAGGGGGAGCTTACAATGAGCAGTTCTTC
CDR3 protein: CASSAGGAYNEQFF

clone size: NA
D gene: TRBD2
J gene: TRBJ2-1
V gene: TRBV30
CDR3 DNA: TGTGCCTGGAGTGGTTTAGCGGGGGCCCATTACAATGAGCAGTTCTTC
CDR3 protein: CAWSGLAGAHYNEQFF

clone size: NA
D gene: NA
J gene: TRBJ1-4
V gene: TRBV27
CDR3 DNA: TGTGCCAGCAGGGCGGTGCTGGGGAATGAAAAACTGTTTTTT
CDR3 protein: CASRAVLGNEKLFF

clone size: NA
D gene: TRBD2
J gene: TRBJ2-3
V gene: TRBV28
CDR3 DNA: TGTGCCAGCACCTTGGGACTAGCGGGGGGAGATACGCAGTATTTT
CDR3 protein: CASTLGLAGGDTQYF

clone size: NA
D gene: TRBD1
J gene: TRBJ2-7
V gene: TRBV18
CDR3 DNA: TGTGCCAGCTCACCGACAGGGGTCGAGCAGTACTTC
CDR3 protein: CASSPTGVEQYF

clone size: NA
D gene: TRBD2
J gene: TRBJ2-5
V gene: TRBV12-3/TRBV12-4
CDR3 DNA: TGTGCCAGCAGCGGGACTAGCCAAGAGACCCAGTACTTC
CDR3 protein: CASSGTSQETQYF

clone size: few
D gene: NA
J gene: TRBJ2-1
V gene: TRBV19
CDR3 DNA: TGTGCCAGTAAAGAGCGGAGGAGCTCCTACAATGAGCAGTTCTTC
CDR3 protein: CASKERRSSYNEQFF

clone size: NA
D gene: NA
J gene: TRBJ1-5
V gene: TRBV7-9
CDR3 DNA: TGTGCCAGCAGCTTAACGGAGGAGAGACAGCCCCAGCATTTT
CDR3 protein: CASSLTEERQPQHF

clone size: few
D gene: TRBD1
J gene: TRBJ1-2
V gene: TRBV28
CDR3 DNA: TGTGCCAGCAGTTCCCCGACAGGGGGCGCTAGGGGCTACACCTTC
CDR3 protein: CASSSPTGGARGYTF

clone size: NA
D gene: NA
J gene: TRBJ1-1
V gene: TRBV10-3
CDR3 DNA: TGTGCCATCAGTGACACAACGGAAGCTTTCTTT
CDR3 protein: CAISDTTEAFF

clone size: NA
D gene: NA
J gene: TRBJ1-6
V gene: TRBV7-3
CDR3 DNA: TGTGCCAGCAGCTGGAGGGGAGTTAATTCACCCCTCCACTTT
CDR3 protein: CASSWRGVNSPLHF

clone size: once
D gene: TRBD1
J gene: TRBJ2-2
V gene: TRBV9
CDR3 DNA: TGTGCCAGCAGTCGGCAGGGGGCAGGGCTGTTTTTT
CDR3 protein: CASSRQGAGLFF

clone size: NA
D gene: NA
J gene: TRBJ1-2
V gene: TRBV6-5
CDR3 DNA: TGTGCCCTATCTGGGACTAACTATGGCTACACCTTC
CDR3 protein: CALSGTNYGYTF

clone size: NA
D gene: TRBD1
J gene: TRBJ1-1
V gene: TRBV28
CDR3 DNA: TGTGCCAGCAGTGGACAGGGGGAGGTGAACACTGAAGCTTTCTTT
CDR3 protein: CASSGQGEVNTEAFF

clone size: NA
D gene: TRBD1
J gene: TRBJ1-2
V gene: TRBV5-5
CDR3 DNA: TGTGCCAGCAGCTTGCTAACAGGGGCTGATGGCTACACCTTC
CDR3 protein: CASSLLTGADGYTF

clone size: NA
D gene: NA
J gene: TRBJ1-4
V gene: TRBV5-4
CDR3 DNA: TGTGCCAGCAGCTTGCGCGGAACTAATGAAAAACTGTTTTTT
CDR3 protein: CASSLRGTNEKLFF

clone size: once
D gene: NA
J gene: TRBJ1-6
V gene: TRBV3-1/TRBV3-2
CDR3 DNA: TGTGCCAGCAGCCAGAGGGGGGATTCACCCCTCCACTTT
CDR3 protein: CASSQRGDSPLHF

clone size: NA
D gene: NA
J gene: TRBJ2-3
V gene: TRBV24-1
CDR3 DNA: TGTGCCACCAGTGACGACGGGGAAGGCGGCACAGATACGCAGTATTTT
CDR3 protein: CATSDDGEGGTDTQYF

clone size: NA
D gene: NA
J gene: TRBJ1-4
V gene: TRBV27
CDR3 DNA: TGTGCCAGCAGGGACGGCTTTGAAAAACTGTTTTTT
CDR3 protein: CASRDGFEKLFF

clone size: NA
D gene: NA
J gene: TRBJ2-3
V gene: TRBV7-2
CDR3 DNA: TGTGCCAGCAGCTCCTACACAGATACGCAGTATTTT
CDR3 protein: CASSSYTDTQYF

clone size: NA
D gene: NA
J gene: TRBJ1-5
V gene: TRBV6-5
CDR3 DNA: TGTGCCAGCAGTTACGGCCAGGGGAGTCAGCCCCAGCATTTT
CDR3 protein: CASSYGQGSQPQHF

clone size: NA
D gene: TRBD1
J gene: TRBJ2-2
V gene: TRBV28
CDR3 DNA: TGTGCCAGCAGTTCGGCGAACGCAGGGGGCGTTGGCGGGGAGCTGTTTTTT
CDR3 protein: CASSSANAGGVGGELFF

clone size: NA
D gene: TRBD1
J gene: TRBJ1-2
V gene: TRBV6-5
CDR3 DNA: TGTGCCAGCAGTTACGATCGGACAGGGGGCTATGGCTACACCTTC
CDR3 protein: CASSYDRTGGYGYTF

clone size: few
D gene: NA
J gene: TRBJ2-7
V gene: TRBV7-2
CDR3 DNA: TGTGCCAGCAGCTCTGACTACGAACCTTCCTACGAGCAGTACTTC
CDR3 protein: CASSSDYEPSYEQYF

clone size: few
D gene: NA
J gene: TRBJ2-2
V gene: TRBV6-2/TRBV6-3
CDR3 DNA: TGTGCCAGCAACCCCACAGCTCAGAACACCGGGGAGCTGTTTTTT
CDR3 protein: CASNPTAQNTGELFF

clone size: NA
D gene: NA
J gene: TRBJ2-7
V gene: TRBV27
CDR3 DNA: TGTGCCAGCAGTTCTGGGGAGGGGGGGGCTCTATGGAACTTC
CDR3 protein: CASSSGEGGALWNF

clone size: NA
D gene: NA
J gene: TRBJ1-5
V gene: TRBV24-1
CDR3 DNA: TGTGCCACCAATCGTGGGGTAGGTCAGCCCCAGCATTTT
CDR3 protein: CATNRGVGQPQHF

clone size: NA
D gene: TRBD1
J gene: TRBJ1-2
V gene: TRBV9
CDR3 DNA: TGTGCCAGCAGCGTAGGCGGGCAGGGGGCTAACTATGGCTACACCTTC
CDR3 protein: CASSVGGQGANYGYTF

clone size: NA
D gene: TRBD1
J gene: TRBJ1-2
V gene: TRBV27
CDR3 DNA: TGTGCCAGCAGTCCCGGACAGGAAAGGGGCTACACCTTC
CDR3 protein: CASSPGQERGYTF